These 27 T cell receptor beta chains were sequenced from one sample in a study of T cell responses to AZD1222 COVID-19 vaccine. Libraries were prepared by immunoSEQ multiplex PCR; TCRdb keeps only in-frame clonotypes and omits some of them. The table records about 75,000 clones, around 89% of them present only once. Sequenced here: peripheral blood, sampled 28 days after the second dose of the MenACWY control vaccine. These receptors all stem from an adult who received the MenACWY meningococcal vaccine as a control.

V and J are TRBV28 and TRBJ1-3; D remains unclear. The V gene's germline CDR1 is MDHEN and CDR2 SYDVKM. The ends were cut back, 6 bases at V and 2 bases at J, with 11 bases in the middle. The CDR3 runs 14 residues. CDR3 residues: CASRTQNTGNTIYF. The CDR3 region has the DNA TGTGCCAGCAGGACCCAGAATACTGGAAACACCATATATTTT.

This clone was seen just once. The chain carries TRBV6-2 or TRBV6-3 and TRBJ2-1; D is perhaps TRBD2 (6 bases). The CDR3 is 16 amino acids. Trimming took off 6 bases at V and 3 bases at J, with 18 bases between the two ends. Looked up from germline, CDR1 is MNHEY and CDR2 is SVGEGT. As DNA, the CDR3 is TGTGCCAGCAGCCCTCGAGCGGGTGGGGACTACAATGAGCAGTTCTTC. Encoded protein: CASSPRAGGDYNEQFF.

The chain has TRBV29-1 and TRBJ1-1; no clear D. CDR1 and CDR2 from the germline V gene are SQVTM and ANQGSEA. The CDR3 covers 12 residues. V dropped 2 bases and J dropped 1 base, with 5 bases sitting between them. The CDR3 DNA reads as TGCAGCGTTGAACAGGCGAACACTGAAGCTTTCTTT. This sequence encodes CSVEQANTEAFF.

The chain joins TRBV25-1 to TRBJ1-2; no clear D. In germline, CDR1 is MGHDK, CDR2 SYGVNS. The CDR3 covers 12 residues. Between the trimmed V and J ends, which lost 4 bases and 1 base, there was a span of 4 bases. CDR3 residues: CASSGVNYGYTF. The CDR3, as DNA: TGTGCCAGCAGTGGCGTTAACTATGGCTACACCTTC.

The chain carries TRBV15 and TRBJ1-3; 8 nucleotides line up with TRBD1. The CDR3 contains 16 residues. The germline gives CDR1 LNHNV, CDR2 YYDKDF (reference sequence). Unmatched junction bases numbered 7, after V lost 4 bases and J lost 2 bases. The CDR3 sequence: CATSTGQGFAGNTIYF. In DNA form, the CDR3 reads TGTGCCACCAGCACCGGACAGGGCTTTGCTGGAAACACCATATATTTT.

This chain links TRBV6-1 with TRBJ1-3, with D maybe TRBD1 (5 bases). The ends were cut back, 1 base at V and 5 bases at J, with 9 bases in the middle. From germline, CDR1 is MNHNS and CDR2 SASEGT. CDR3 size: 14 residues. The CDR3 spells CASSEEGPRNTIYF. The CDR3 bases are TGTGCCAGCAGTGAAGAGGGGCCCCGAAACACCATATATTTT.

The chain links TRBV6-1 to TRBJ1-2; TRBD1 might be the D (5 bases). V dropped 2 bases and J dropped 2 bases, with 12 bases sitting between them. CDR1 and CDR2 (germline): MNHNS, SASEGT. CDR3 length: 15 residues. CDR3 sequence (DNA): TGTGCCAGCAGTGAACCTACAGGTGGAAACTATGGCTACACCTTC. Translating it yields CASSEPTGGNYGYTF.

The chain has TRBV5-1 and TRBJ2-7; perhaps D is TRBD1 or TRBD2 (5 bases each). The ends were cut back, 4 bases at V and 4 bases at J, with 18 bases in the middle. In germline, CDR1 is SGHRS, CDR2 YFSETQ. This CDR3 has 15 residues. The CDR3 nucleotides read TGCGCCAGCAGCGCCGGGGCCCAGGGCCTGTACGAGCAGTACTTC. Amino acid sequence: CASSAGAQGLYEQYF.

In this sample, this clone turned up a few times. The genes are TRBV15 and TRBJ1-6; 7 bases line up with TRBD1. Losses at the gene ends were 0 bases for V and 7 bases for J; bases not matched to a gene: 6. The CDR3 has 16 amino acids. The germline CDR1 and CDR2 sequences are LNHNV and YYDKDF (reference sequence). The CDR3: CATSRDRAGGNSPLHF. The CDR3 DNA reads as TGTGCCACCAGCAGAGATAGAGCAGGGGGAAATTCACCCCTCCACTTT.

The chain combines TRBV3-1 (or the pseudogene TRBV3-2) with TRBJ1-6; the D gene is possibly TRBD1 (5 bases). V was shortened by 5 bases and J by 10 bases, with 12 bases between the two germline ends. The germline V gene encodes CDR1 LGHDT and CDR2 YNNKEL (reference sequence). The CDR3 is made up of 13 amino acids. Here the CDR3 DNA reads TGTGCCAGCAGCTATGGCGGGGACTCACCCCTCCACTTT. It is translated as CASSYGGDSPLHF.

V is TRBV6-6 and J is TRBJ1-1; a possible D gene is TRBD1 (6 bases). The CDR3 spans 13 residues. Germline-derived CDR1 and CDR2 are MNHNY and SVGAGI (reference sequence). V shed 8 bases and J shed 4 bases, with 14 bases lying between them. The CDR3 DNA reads TGTGCCAGCGAACAGGGATTCGGCACTGAAGCTTTCTTT. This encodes CASEQGFGTEAFF.

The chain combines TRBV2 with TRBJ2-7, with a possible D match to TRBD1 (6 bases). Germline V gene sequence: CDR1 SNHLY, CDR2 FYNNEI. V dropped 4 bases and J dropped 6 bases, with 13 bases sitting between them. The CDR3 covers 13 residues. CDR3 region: CASSAIKGGEQYF. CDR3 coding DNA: TGTGCCAGCAGTGCCATTAAAGGGGGCGAGCAGTACTTC.

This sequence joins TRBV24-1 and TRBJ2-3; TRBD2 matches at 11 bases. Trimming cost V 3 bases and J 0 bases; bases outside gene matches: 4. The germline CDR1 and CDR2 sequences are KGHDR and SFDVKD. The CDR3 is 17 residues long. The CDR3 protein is CATSDTTSGGSTDTQYF. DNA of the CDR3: TGTGCCACCAGTGATACTACTAGCGGGGGTAGCACAGATACGCAGTATTTT.

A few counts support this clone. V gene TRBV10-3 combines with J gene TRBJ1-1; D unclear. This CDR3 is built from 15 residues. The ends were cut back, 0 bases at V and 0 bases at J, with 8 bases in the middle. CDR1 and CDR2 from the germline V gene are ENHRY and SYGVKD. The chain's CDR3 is CAISESKFMNTEAFF. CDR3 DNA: TGTGCCATCAGTGAGTCGAAATTCATGAACACTGAAGCTTTCTTT.

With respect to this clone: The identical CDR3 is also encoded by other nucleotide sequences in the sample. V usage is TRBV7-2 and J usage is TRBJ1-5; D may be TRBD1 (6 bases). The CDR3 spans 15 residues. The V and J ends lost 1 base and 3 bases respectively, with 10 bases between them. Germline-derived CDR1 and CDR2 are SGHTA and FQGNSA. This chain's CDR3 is CASSLGGGLNQPQHF. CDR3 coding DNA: TGTGCCAGCAGCTTAGGTGGGGGGCTCAATCAGCCCCAGCATTTT.

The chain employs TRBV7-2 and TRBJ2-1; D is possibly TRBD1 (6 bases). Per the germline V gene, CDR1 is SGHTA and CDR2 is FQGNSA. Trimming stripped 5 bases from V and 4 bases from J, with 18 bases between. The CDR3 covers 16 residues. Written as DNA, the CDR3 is TGTGCCAGCAGCCCCCTCGCAGGGGCAGGTTACAATGAGCAGTTCTTC. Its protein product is CASSPLAGAGYNEQFF.

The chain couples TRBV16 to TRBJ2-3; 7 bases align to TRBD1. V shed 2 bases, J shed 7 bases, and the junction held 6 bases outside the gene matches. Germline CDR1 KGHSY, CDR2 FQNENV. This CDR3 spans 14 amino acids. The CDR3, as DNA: TGTGCCAGCAGCCAAGGTGTACAGGGGAATACGCAGTATTTT. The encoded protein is CASSQGVQGNTQYF.

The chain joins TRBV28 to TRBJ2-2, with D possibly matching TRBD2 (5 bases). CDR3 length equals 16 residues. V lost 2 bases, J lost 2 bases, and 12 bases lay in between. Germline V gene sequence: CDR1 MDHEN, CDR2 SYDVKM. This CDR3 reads CASSLPEGSNTGELFF. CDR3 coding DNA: TGTGCCAGCAGTTTACCCGAGGGCAGTAACACCGGGGAGCTGTTTTTT.

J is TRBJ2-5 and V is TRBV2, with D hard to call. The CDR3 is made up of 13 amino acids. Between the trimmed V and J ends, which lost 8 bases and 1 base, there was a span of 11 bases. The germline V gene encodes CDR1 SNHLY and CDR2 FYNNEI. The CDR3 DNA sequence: TGTGCCAGCGGCCAAAATACCCAAGAGACCCAGTACTTC. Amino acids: CASGQNTQETQYF.

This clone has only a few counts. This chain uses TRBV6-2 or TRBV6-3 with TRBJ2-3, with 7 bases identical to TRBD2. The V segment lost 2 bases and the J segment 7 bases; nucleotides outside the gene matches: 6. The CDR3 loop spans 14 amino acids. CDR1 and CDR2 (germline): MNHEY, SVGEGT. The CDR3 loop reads CASSYVTGGNTQYF. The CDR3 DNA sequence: TGTGCCAGCAGTTACGTAACGGGGGGAAATACGCAGTATTTT.

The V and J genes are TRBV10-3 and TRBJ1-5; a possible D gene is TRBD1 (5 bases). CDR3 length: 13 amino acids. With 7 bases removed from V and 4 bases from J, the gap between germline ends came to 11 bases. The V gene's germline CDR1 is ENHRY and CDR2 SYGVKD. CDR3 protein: CAITGQTNQPQHF. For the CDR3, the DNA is TGTGCCATCACGGGGCAGACGAATCAGCCCCAGCATTTT.

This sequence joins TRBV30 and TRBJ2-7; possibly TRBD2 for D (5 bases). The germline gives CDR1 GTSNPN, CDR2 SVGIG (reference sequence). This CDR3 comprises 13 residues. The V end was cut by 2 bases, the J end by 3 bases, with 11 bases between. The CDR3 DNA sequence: TGTGCCTGGAGTAGCGGACGGAGCTACGAGCAGTACTTC. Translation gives CAWSSGRSYEQYF. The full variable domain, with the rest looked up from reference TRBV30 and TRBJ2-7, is SQTIHQWPATLVQPVGSPLSLECTVEGTSNPNLYWYRQAAGRGLQLLFYSVGIGQISSEVPQNLSASRPQDRQFILSSKKLLLSDSGFYLCAWSSGRSYEQYFGPGTRLTVT.

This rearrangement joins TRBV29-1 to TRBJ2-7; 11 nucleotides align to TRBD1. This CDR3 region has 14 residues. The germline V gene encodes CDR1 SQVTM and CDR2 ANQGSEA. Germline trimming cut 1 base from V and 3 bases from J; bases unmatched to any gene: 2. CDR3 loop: CSVEGDRGFYEQYF. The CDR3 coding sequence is TGCAGCGTTGAAGGGGACAGGGGGTTCTACGAGCAGTACTTC.

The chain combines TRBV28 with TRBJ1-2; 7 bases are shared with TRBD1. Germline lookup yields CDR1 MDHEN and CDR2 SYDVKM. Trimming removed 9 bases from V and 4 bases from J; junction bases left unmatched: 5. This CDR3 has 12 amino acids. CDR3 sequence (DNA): TGTGCCAGTAGAACAGGGGTCTATGGCTACACCTTC. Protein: CASRTGVYGYTF.

CDR3 sequence (DNA): TGCGCCAGCAGCCTAAAAGGAGGTGCCGGGGAGCTGTTTTTT. Encoded protein: CASSLKGGAGELFF. The chain combines TRBV4-3 with TRBJ2-2, with a possible D match to TRBD2 (5 bases). Trimming shortened V by 4 bases and J by 6 bases, and 12 bases separated the two germline ends. Germline V CDR1 and CDR2: LGHNA, YSLEER. The CDR3 loop spans 14 amino acids.

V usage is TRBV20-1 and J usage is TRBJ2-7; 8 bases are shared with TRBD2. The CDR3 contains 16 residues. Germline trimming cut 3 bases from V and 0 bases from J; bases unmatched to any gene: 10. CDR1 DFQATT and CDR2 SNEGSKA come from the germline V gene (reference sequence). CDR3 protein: CSASRWRGVNSYEQYF. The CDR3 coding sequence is TGCAGTGCTAGTAGGTGGCGGGGGGTCAACTCCTACGAGCAGTACTTC.

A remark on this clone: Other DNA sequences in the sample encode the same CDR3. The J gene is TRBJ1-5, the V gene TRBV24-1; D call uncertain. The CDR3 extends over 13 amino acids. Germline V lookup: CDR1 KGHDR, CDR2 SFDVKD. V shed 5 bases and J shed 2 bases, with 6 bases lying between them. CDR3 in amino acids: CATSGDGNQPQHF. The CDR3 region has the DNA TGTGCCACCAGTGGCGATGGCAATCAGCCCCAGCATTTT.